Presented here are 32 T cell receptor beta chains from one specimen sequenced in a study of cytomegalovirus exposure and HLA in healthy donors. The primer mix had 60 Vbeta and 13 Jbeta primers. TCRdb's table, derived via immunoSEQ multiplex PCR, lists solely in-frame clones and lacks some. The sample has about 250,000 clones, more than 75% seen once. The specimen was PBMCs. The receptors here all came from a girl aged 2 to 10 in good health and CMV-seronegative.

This sequence joins TRBV29-1 and TRBJ2-2; D gene ambiguous. Germline CDR1 reads SQVTM; CDR2 reads ANQGSEA. The germline V and J ends were trimmed by 5 bases and 2 bases, with 3 bases remaining between them. CDR3 size: 11 residues. The CDR3 loop reads CSVSNTGELFF. The CDR3 DNA sequence: TGCAGCGTTTCAAACACCGGGGAGCTGTTTTTT.

Turning to this clone: One end of the junction varies from germline; a read error may be responsible. The genes are TRBV7-7 and TRBJ2-7; D gene uncertain. The CDR3 contains 14 residues. CDR1 and CDR2 from the germline V gene are SSHAT and FNYEAQ (reference sequence). The CDR3 DNA is TGTGCCAGCAGCTTAGGCGTTTTTGACCCTCCTTCGACATTC. This translates into CASSLGVFDPPSTF. Full variable domain (rest looked up from reference TRBV7-7 and TRBJ2-7): GAGVSQSPRYKVTKRGQDVTLRCDPISSHATLYWYQQALGQGPEFLTYFNYEAQPDKSGLPSDRFSAERPEGSISTLTIQRTEQRDSAMYRCASSLGVFDPPSTFGPGTRLTVT.

The V and J genes are TRBV19 and TRBJ2-7; 10 positions match TRBD1. Germline loops: CDR1 LNHDA, CDR2 SQIVND (reference sequence). This CDR3 has 14 residues. V shed 3 bases and J 6 bases; nucleotides not matched to a gene: 5. CDR3 DNA: TGTGCCAGTAGTATGGGACAGGGGATAACCGAGCAGTACTTC. It yields the protein CASSMGQGITEQYF. The variable domain in full, completed from reference TRBV19 and TRBJ2-7, reads DGGITQSPKYLFRKEGQNVTLSCEQNLNHDAMYWYRQDPGQGLRLIYYSQIVNDFQKGDIAEGYSVSREKKESFPLTVTSAQKNPTAFYLCASSMGQGITEQYFGPGTRLTVT.

The chain uses TRBV6-1 and TRBJ1-1; the D is unclear. CDR1 is MNHNS, CDR2 SASEGT, per germline. This CDR3 comprises 17 residues. V was shortened by 2 bases and J by 0 bases, with 16 bases between the two germline ends. CDR3 bases: TGTGCCAGCAGTGAATTACCGGGGAGAGGCATGAACACTGAAGCTTTCTTT. As protein: CASSELPGRGMNTEAFF.

This rearrangement joins TRBV14 to TRBJ2-7, with a weak D call TRBD2 (6 bases). The CDR3 loop spans 15 amino acids. V shed 4 bases and J shed 0 bases, with 13 bases lying between them. The germline V gene has CDR1 SGHDN and CDR2 FVKESK. CDR3 coding DNA: TGTGCCAGCAGCCGGTACGGGGGATTCTCCTACGAGCAGTACTTC. It is translated as CASSRYGGFSYEQYF.

CDR3 residues: CASSFNSVNEQFF. Written as DNA, the CDR3 is TGTGCCAGCAGTTTTAATAGCGTCAATGAGCAGTTCTTC. This chain joins TRBV28 and TRBJ2-1; D might be TRBD2 (5 bases). Germline V gene data show CDR1 as MDHEN and CDR2 as SYDVKM. The CDR3 spans 13 residues. Trimming took 3 bases from V and 6 from J, leaving 9 bases between them.

The chain uses TRBV6-1 and TRBJ2-5, with 8 positions matching TRBD1. The length of the CDR3 is 14 residues. V shed 7 bases and J 5 bases; nucleotides not matched to a gene: 9. Germline CDR1 MNHNS, CDR2 SASEGT. The CDR3 sequence: CASISWTGSETQYF. The CDR3 DNA follows: TGTGCCAGCATTTCGTGGACAGGGTCCGAGACCCAGTACTTC.

J is TRBJ2-1 and V is TRBV5-6; D call uncertain. CDR1 is SGHDT, CDR2 YYEEEE, per germline. The V and J ends lost 5 bases and 8 bases respectively, with 23 bases between them. This CDR3 is 16 amino acids long. The CDR3, as DNA: TGTGCCAGCAGTAAGGTCGCCGACGTACGACTGGATGAGCAGTTCTTC. Translation gives CASSKVADVRLDEQFF.

The chain employs TRBV2 and TRBJ2-7; 10 bases line up with TRBD2. This CDR3 spans 14 amino acids. Trimming took 6 bases from V and 3 from J; bases not matched to a gene: 5. Germline loops: CDR1 SNHLY, CDR2 FYNNEI. CDR3 DNA: TGTGCCAGCAGAGGACTAGCGGAGAACTACGAGCAGTACTTC. Amino acids: CASRGLAENYEQYF.

The sample holds one count of this clone. The V and J genes are TRBV4-1 and TRBJ2-5; tentatively, D is TRBD2 (5 bases). The J call may be incorrect, as the DNA end agrees better with TRBJ2-7. The CDR3 consists of 14 residues. The germline V gene encodes CDR1 MGHRA and CDR2 YSYEKL. DNA for the CDR3: TGCGCCAGCAGCCCCGGACTCCGACCTGGCGAGCAGTACTTC. This translates into CASSPGLRPGEQYF.

For the CDR3, the DNA is TGCGCCAGCAGTGGAGCGGGAGGGCCCCATGAGCAGTTCTTC. Amino acids: CASSGAGGPHEQFF. V usage is TRBV5-1 and J usage is TRBJ2-1, with 10 bases identical to TRBD2. The CDR3 has 14 amino acids. CDR1 and CDR2 (germline): SGHRS, YFSETQ. V dropped 5 bases and J dropped 8; count of bases not matched to a gene: 7.

The chain has TRBV19 and TRBJ2-1, with 9 nucleotides matching TRBD1. Germline V CDR1 and CDR2: LNHDA, SQIVND (reference sequence). This CDR3 comprises 14 residues. Unmatched junction bases numbered 10, after V lost 6 bases and J lost 10 bases. The CDR3 reads CASRWDRAAGEQFF. CDR3 nucleotide sequence: TGTGCCAGTAGGTGGGACAGGGCGGCTGGCGAGCAGTTCTTC. Using reference TRBV19 and TRBJ2-1 for the parts outside the CDR3, the full variable domain is DGGITQSPKYLFRKEGQNVTLSCEQNLNHDAMYWYRQDPGQGLRLIYYSQIVNDFQKGDIAEGYSVSREKKESFPLTVTSAQKNPTAFYLCASRWDRAAGEQFFGPGTRLTVL.

The chain links TRBV6-4 to TRBJ2-1, with D tentatively TRBD2 (5 bases). Trimming took off 5 bases at V and 0 bases at J, with 14 bases between the two ends. CDR3 length: 16 amino acids. The germline V gene has CDR1 MRHNA and CDR2 SNTAGT. CDR3 loop: CASSPFQRSSYNEQFF. DNA of the CDR3: TGTGCCAGCAGTCCTTTCCAGCGGAGCTCCTACAATGAGCAGTTCTTC.

This chain joins TRBV7-9 and TRBJ2-6; tentatively, D is TRBD1 (6 bases). Trimming cost V 5 bases and J 4 bases, with 24 bases left between them. Germline CDR1 reads SEHNR; CDR2 reads FQNEAQ (reference sequence). CDR3 length equals 19 residues. CDR3: CASSQTGTLGEWGANVLTF. CDR3 nucleotide sequence: TGTGCCAGCAGCCAAACCGGGACATTGGGTGAGTGGGGGGCCAACGTCCTGACTTTC.

The V call is TRBV10-3, the J call TRBJ2-5, with 13 bases identical to TRBD2. V lost 5 bases to trimming and J lost 0 bases; unmatched junction nucleotides: 9. The CDR3 extends over 18 amino acids. Germline V CDR1 and CDR2: ENHRY, SYGVKD. In DNA, the CDR3 is TGTGCCATCAGTAGAAACCTCGGGACTAGCGGGGACCAAGAGACCCAGTACTTC. Its translation is CAISRNLGTSGDQETQYF.

This chain links TRBV25-1 with TRBJ2-1, with D perhaps TRBD1 (5 bases). Germline CDR1 is MGHDK and CDR2 is SYGVNS. The CDR3 has 15 residues. V lost 2 bases and J 3 bases, leaving 11 bases between the germline ends. The CDR3 region has the DNA TGTGCCAGCAGTGAAGCCAAGGGGTACTACAATGAGCAGTTCTTC. Its translation is CASSEAKGYYNEQFF.

For the CDR3, the DNA is TGTGCCAGCAGCAGGGGGACGTCCTACGAGCAGTACTTC. The encoded protein is CASSRGTSYEQYF. This chain uses TRBV7-7 with TRBJ2-7, with a tentative D call TRBD1 (6 bases). With 5 bases removed from V and 1 base from J, the gap between germline ends came to 9 bases. CDR3 length: 13 amino acids. Germline CDR1 and CDR2: SSHAT and FNYEAQ (reference sequence).

The chain carries TRBV2 and TRBJ2-3; TRBD2 matches 10 bases. Trimming removed 7 bases from V and 0 bases from J; junction bases left unmatched: 10. Looked up from germline, CDR1 is SNHLY and CDR2 is FYNNEI. This CDR3 region has 17 residues. Here the CDR3 reads CASTQRTSGISTDTQYF. The CDR3 DNA follows: TGTGCCAGCACACAAAGGACTAGCGGAATCAGCACAGATACGCAGTATTTT.

Here the CDR3 DNA reads TGTGCCAGCAGCTTAGCGGCATCTAGCGGCTCCGATACGCAGTATTTT. Translated, it gives CASSLAASSGSDTQYF. This sequence joins TRBV7-2 and TRBJ2-3; TRBD2 matches 7 bases. The CDR3 loop spans 16 amino acids. In germline, CDR1 is SGHTA, CDR2 FQGNSA. V was pared by 0 bases and J by 6 bases, with 9 bases of the junction left unmatched.

The chain carries TRBV5-4 and TRBJ2-7; D is perhaps TRBD1 (5 bases). Between the trimmed V and J ends, which lost 5 bases and 3 bases, there was a span of 12 bases. This CDR3 spans 13 amino acids. From germline, CDR1 is SGHNT and CDR2 YYREEE (reference sequence). CDR3 in DNA: TGTGCCAGCAGTTTTAGGGGATTCTACGAGCAGTACTTC. This gives the protein CASSFRGFYEQYF.

The chain joins TRBV25-1 to TRBJ1-6; 11 bases are a match to TRBD1. The CDR3 covers 18 residues. Germline V gene lookup returns CDR1 MGHDK and CDR2 SYGVNS. The V gene end was trimmed by 1 base and the J gene end by 7 bases; junction bases not matched to a gene: 9. This CDR3 is CASSEWSPGTGGNSPLHF. The CDR3 nucleotides are TGTGCCAGCAGTGAATGGTCCCCTGGGACAGGGGGGAATTCACCCCTCCACTTT.

This clone appeared a single time. V gene TRBV29-1 combines with J gene TRBJ2-7, with 13 nucleotides matching TRBD2. The CDR3 has 12 residues. Germline loops: CDR1 SQVTM, CDR2 ANQGSEA. With 6 bases clipped from V and 7 bases from J, the junction kept 3 bases outside the gene matches. The chain's CDR3 is CSVPGLAGEQYF. CDR3 in DNA: TGCAGCGTGCCGGGACTAGCGGGGGAGCAGTACTTC.

The V call is TRBV19, the J call TRBJ2-7; 8 bases are a match to TRBD1. V lost 9 bases to trimming and J lost 0 bases; unmatched junction nucleotides: 7. The germline V gene has CDR1 LNHDA and CDR2 SQIVND (reference sequence). The CDR3 covers 14 residues. This chain's CDR3 is CASADRDSSYEQYF. CDR3 DNA sequence: TGTGCCAGCGCGGACAGGGACAGCTCCTACGAGCAGTACTTC.

The rearrangement links TRBV5-1 to TRBJ2-3, with unresolved D. V lost 3 bases to trimming and J lost 4 bases, with 9 bases between them. Looked up from germline, CDR1 is SGHRS and CDR2 is YFSETQ. The CDR3 covers 13 residues. CDR3 sequence reads: CASSSLGSDTQYF. In DNA form, the CDR3 reads TGCGCCAGCAGCTCACTGGGCTCAGATACGCAGTATTTT. Combining the CDR3 with reference TRBV5-1 and TRBJ2-3 gives the whole variable domain KAGVTQTPRYLIKTRGQQVTLSCSPISGHRSVSWYQQTPGQGLQFLFEYFSETQRNKGNFPGRFSGRQFSNSRSEMNVSTLELGDSALYLCASSSLGSDTQYFGPGTRLTVL.

This chain joins TRBV9 and TRBJ2-3; possibly TRBD2 for D (6 bases). This CDR3 is 14 amino acids long. Germline V gene lookup returns CDR1 SGDLS and CDR2 YYNGEE. Trimming pared 6 bases from V and 4 bases from J, leaving 15 bases between. CDR3 nucleotides: TGTGCCAGCAATCGACTAGATCTTCCAGATACGCAGTATTTT. It yields the protein CASNRLDLPDTQYF.

This chain connects TRBV7-9 to TRBJ1-4; 8 positions agree with TRBD1. CDR3 length: 19 amino acids. The V and J ends lost 6 bases and 7 bases, in that order; junction bases with no gene match: 22. Per the germline V gene, CDR1 is SEHNR and CDR2 is FQNEAQ (reference sequence). The CDR3 region is CASSPSPGQDRISSEKLFF. In DNA form, the CDR3 reads TGTGCCAGCAGTCCAAGCCCGGGACAGGATCGAATCAGTAGTGAAAAACTGTTTTTT.

This sequence joins TRBV9 and TRBJ2-6, with 7 bases lining up with TRBD1. CDR3 length: 15 amino acids. Germline V gene sequence: CDR1 SGDLS, CDR2 YYNGEE. With V trimmed by 4 bases and J by 3 bases, 4 bases remained unmatched. The CDR3 protein is CASSIYRGGANVLTF. The CDR3 nucleotides read TGTGCCAGCAGCATATACAGGGGTGGGGCCAACGTCCTGACTTTC.

The chain joins TRBV10-3 to TRBJ1-2, with 12 bases fitting TRBD1. CDR1 and CDR2 (germline): ENHRY, SYGVKD. The CDR3 is 17 amino acids. V shed 3 bases and J 6 bases; nucleotides not matched to a gene: 11. The CDR3 DNA follows: TGTGCCATCAGTGACAACTCCGGGACAGGGGGCGCGAATGGCTACACCTTC. Translating gives CAISDNSGTGGANGYTF.

The rearrangement links TRBV6-1 to TRBJ2-2; 10 bases fit TRBD2. CDR1 is MNHNS, CDR2 SASEGT, per germline. V shed 4 bases, J shed 4 bases, and the junction held 3 bases outside the gene matches. The CDR3 is 15 residues long. CDR3 sequence (DNA): TGTGCCAGCAGTGGTCCTAGCGGGGGCACCGGGGAGCTGTTTTTT. Translated, it gives CASSGPSGGTGELFF.

The J gene is TRBJ2-5, the V gene TRBV11-1, with TRBD2 as a possible D gene (6 bases). This CDR3 contains 16 residues. V was shortened by 0 bases and J by 11 bases, with 22 bases between the two germline ends. Germline lookup yields CDR1 SGHAT and CDR2 FQDESV (reference sequence). The CDR3: CASSLASNYLSGEQYF. The CDR3 nucleotides are TGTGCCAGCAGCTTAGCGAGCAACTACCTGTCGGGGGAGCAGTACTTC.

CDR3 DNA: TGTGCCAGCCGGGGCGGGGCAGGGGGCTACGAGCAGTACTTC. Translated: CASRGGAGGYEQYF. The chain joins TRBV6-1 to TRBJ2-7; D possibly corresponds to TRBD1 (7 bases). The CDR3 loop spans 14 amino acids. The germline V and J ends were trimmed by 8 bases and 3 bases, with 17 bases remaining between them. Germline V gene sequence: CDR1 MNHNS, CDR2 SASEGT.

The chain joins TRBV11-2 to TRBJ1-2, with TRBD1 matching over 7 bases. This CDR3 is 15 amino acids long. Germline V lookup: CDR1 SGHAT, CDR2 FQNNGV. V shed 1 base and J 4 bases; nucleotides not matched to a gene: 6. The DNA of the CDR3 is TGTGCCAGCAGCTTAGTGGTACAGGGGACCTATGGCTACACCTTC. Its protein is CASSLVVQGTYGYTF.